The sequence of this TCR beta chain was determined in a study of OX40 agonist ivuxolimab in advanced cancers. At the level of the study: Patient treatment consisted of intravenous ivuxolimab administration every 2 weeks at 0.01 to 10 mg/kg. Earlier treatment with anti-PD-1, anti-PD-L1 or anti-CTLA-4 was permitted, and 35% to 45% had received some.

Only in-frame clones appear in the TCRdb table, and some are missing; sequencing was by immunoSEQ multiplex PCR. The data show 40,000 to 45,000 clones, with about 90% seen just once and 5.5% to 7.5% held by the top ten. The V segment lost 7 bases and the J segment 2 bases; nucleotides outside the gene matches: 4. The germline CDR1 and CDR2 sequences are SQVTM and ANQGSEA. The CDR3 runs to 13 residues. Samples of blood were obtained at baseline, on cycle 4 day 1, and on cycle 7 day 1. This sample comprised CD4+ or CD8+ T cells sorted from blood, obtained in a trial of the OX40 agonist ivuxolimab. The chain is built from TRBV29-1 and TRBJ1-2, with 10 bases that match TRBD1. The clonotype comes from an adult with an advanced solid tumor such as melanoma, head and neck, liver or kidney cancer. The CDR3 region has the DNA TGCAGCGACGAGGGACAGGGGAACTATGGCTACACCTTC. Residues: CSDEGQGNYGYTF. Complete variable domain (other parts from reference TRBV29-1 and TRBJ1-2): SAVISQKPSRDICQRGTSLTIQCQVDSQVTMMFWYRQQPGQSLTLIATANQGSEATYESGFVIDKFPISRPNLTFSTLTVSNMSPEDSSIYLCSDEGQGNYGYTFGSGTRLTVV.